This T cell receptor (beta chain) was profiled in a study of T cells in Graves' hyperthyroidism and ophthalmopathy. This clonotype was seen many times. Its antigen is not identified. V lost 1 base to trimming and J lost 4 bases; unmatched junction nucleotides: 4. Germline CDR1 is SEHNR and CDR2 is FQNEAQ (reference sequence). The CDR3 contains 15 residues. Diagnostic decisions used clinical symptoms, serum thyroxine and TRAb, thyroid ultrasound and orbital computed tomography. Whole-study findings and limits: Most expanded thyroid clonotypes above 0.001 also appeared in blood. It was a median approximately 7.1 months before onset that the model predicted ophthalmopathy. A model of 13 V-J pairs discriminated ophthalmopathy from stable hyperthyroidism.

There were TCR beta CDR3 regions amplified from RNA transcripts. Initially, a first-round RT-PCR of the TCR CDR3 employed the HTBI primer set. From the multiplex PCR reads, TCRdb called clonotypes with MiXCR, one entry per CDR3 protein. The profile shows a few hundred thousand distinct CDR3 sequences, approximately 44% of them singletons. The sequence was obtained from a woman under 30 with Graves' hyperthyroidism. The sequenced sample consisted of peripheral blood or thyroid tissue (not recorded which). V is TRBV7-9 and J is TRBJ2-7; 10 positions match TRBD1. DNA of the CDR3: TGTGCCAGCAGCTTAGTGGGGGACAGGGGTTACGAGCAGTACTTC. As protein: CASSLVGDRGYEQYF. The whole variable domain, remainder taken from reference TRBV7-9 and TRBJ2-7, is DTGVSQNPRHKITKRGQNVTFRCDPISEHNRLYWYRQTLGQGPEFLTYFQNEAQLEKSRLLSDRFSAERPKGSFSTLEIQRTEQGDSAMYLCASSLVGDRGYEQYFGPGTRLTVT.